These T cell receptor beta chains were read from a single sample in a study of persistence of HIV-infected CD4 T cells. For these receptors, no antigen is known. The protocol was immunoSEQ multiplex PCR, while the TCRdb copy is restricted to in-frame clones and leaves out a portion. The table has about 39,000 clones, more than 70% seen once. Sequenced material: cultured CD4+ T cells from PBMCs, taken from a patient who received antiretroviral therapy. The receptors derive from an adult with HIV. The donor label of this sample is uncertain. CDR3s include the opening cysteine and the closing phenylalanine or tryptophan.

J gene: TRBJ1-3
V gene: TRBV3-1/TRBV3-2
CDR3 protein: CASSQDYGLGNTIYF

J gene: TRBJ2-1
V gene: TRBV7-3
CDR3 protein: CASSLRGGAAYNEQFF

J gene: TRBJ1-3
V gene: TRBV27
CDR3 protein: CASSFIRGRNTIYF

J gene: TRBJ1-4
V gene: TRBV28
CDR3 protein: CASSTTGSTNEKLFF

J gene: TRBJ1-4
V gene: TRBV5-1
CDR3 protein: CASSLAGTATNEKLFF

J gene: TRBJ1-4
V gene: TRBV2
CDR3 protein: CASRRQPNEKLFF

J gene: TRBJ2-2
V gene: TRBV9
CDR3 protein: CASSAETGGVGELFF

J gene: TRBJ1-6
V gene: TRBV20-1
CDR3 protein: CSAGGDSPLHF

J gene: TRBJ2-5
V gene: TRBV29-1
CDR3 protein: CSAVGGPYGETQYF

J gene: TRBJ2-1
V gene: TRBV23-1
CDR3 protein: CASSHLITGTANNEQFF

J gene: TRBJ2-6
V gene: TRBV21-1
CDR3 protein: CASRPVDLGGANVLTF

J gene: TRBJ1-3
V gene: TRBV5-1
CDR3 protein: CASSQTVSPSGNTIYF

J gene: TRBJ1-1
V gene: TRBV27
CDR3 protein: CASSLYGGAMRTEAFF

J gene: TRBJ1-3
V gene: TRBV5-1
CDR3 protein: CASTATGGGNTIYF

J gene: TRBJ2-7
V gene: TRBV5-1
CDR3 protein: CASSLGVSGTRFYEQYF

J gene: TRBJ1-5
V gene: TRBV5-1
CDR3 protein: CASSLFPNQPQHF

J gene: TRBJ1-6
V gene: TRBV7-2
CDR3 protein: CASSTRYNSPLHF

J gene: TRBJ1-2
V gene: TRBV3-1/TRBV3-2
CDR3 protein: CASSQRDRGGGYTF

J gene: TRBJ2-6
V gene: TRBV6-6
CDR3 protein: CASSPGQRYSGANVLTF

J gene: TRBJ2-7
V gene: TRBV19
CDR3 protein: CASRGTGRTGEQYF

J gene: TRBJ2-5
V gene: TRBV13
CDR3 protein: CASSSGTSGGWRETQYF

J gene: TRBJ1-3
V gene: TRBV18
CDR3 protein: CASSPQTSGNTIYF

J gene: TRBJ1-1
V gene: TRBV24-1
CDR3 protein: CATRLQGNTEAFF

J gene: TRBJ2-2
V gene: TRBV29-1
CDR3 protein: CSVVSQGNTGELFF

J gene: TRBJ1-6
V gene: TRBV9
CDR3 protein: CASSAAGTANSPLHF

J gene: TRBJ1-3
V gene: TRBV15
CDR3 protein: CATSGTVSGNTIYF

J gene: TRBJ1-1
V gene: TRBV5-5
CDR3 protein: CASSWGHQNTEAFF

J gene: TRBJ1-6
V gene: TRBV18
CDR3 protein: CASSPGQYNSPLHF

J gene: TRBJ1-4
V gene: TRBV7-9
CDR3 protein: CASSLGQGENEKLFF

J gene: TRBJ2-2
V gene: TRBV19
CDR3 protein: CASSIGGSSGELFF

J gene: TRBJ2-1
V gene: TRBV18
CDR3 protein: CASSPGGTSYNEQFF

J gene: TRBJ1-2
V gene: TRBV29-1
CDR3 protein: CSVAGPGGYGYTF

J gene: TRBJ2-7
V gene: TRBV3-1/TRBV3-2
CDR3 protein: CASSHRGQVIYEQYF

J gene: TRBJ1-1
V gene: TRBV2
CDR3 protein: CASSESASVKAFF

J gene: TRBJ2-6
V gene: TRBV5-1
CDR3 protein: CASSLVGGANVLTF

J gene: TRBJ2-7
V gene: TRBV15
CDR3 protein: CATSRDLGGSREQYF

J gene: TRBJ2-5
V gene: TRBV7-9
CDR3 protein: CASSFRTGGETQYF

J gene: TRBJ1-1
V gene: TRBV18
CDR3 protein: CASSPLDRRNTEAFF